Presented here are 16 T cell receptor beta chains from one specimen sequenced in a study of beta chain features in type 1 diabetes. The entirety of the isolated RNA underwent reverse transcription, so expressed TCRB transcripts were sequenced. Produced via immunoSEQ multiplex PCR; TCRdb's table is partial and in-frame only. The sample carries hundreds of thousands of clones, about 14% recorded once. Material: naive CD4+ T cells from blood. These receptors originate from a man aged 18 to 29 in good health.

There are a few counts of this clone. The same CDR3 can be traced to other DNA sequences in this sample. The chain employs TRBV18 and TRBJ1-2; D unresolved. V gave up 3 bases and J gave up 1 base, with 6 bases separating them. Germline assignment: CDR1 KGHSH and CDR2 LQKENI. This CDR3 has 13 residues. This CDR3 reads CASSPRSNYGYTF. The CDR3 DNA sequence: TGTGCCAGCTCACCCCGGAGTAACTATGGCTACACCTTC.

This clone was seen only a few times. This chain links TRBV13 with TRBJ2-3; 8 bases line up with TRBD2. CDR1 PRHDT and CDR2 FYEKMQ come from the germline V gene (reference sequence). This CDR3 region has 16 residues. V shed 5 bases and J 7 bases; nucleotides not matched to a gene: 14. This CDR3 reads CASSPPTGSGGNTQYF. The CDR3 DNA is TGTGCCAGCAGCCCCCCGACTGGGAGCGGGGGAAATACGCAGTATTTT.

This clone came up a few times. The chain couples TRBV5-1 to TRBJ1-5; the match to TRBD1 covers 7 bases. The CDR3 extends over 14 amino acids. The germline V gene has CDR1 SGHRS and CDR2 YFSETQ. The V segment lost 4 bases and the J segment 1 base; nucleotides outside the gene matches: 2. CDR3: CASSPQGSNQPQHF. As DNA, the CDR3 is TGCGCCAGCAGCCCACAGGGGAGCAATCAGCCCCAGCATTTT.

This clone was seen a few times. The J gene is TRBJ1-6, the V gene TRBV30; D not certain. Trimming stripped 0 bases from V and 8 bases from J, with 11 bases between. There are 14 residues in the CDR3. Per germline, CDR1 GTSNPN and CDR2 SVGIG (reference sequence). The CDR3 DNA is TGTGCCTGGAGTGTATCGCTAGGTTATTCACCCCTCCACTTT. Amino acid sequence: CAWSVSLGYSPLHF.

Here the CDR3 reads CSGEGGSTEAFF. As DNA, the CDR3 is TGCAGCGGAGAGGGGGGGAGCACTGAAGCTTTCTTT. The chain recombines TRBV29-1 with TRBJ1-1; D is possibly TRBD1 (6 bases). The germline V and J ends were trimmed by 7 bases and 4 bases, with 13 bases remaining between them. CDR3 length equals 12 residues. CDR1 SQVTM and CDR2 ANQGSEA come from the germline V gene.

The chain couples TRBV9 to TRBJ1-2; D remains ambiguous. The germline V and J ends were trimmed by 3 bases and 0 bases, with 12 bases remaining between them. This CDR3 spans 15 amino acids. Per the germline V gene, CDR1 is SGDLS and CDR2 is YYNGEE. For the CDR3, the DNA is TGTGCCAGCAGCGGGTCCCCTAGAGCTAACTATGGCTACACCTTC. Encoded protein: CASSGSPRANYGYTF. Based on the CDR3 plus reference TRBV9 and TRBJ1-2, the full variable domain is DSGVTQTPKHLITATGQRVTLRCSPRSGDLSVYWYQQSLDQGLQFLIQYYNGEERAKGNILERFSAQQFPDLHSELNLSSLELGDSALYFCASSGSPRANYGYTFGSGTRLTVV.

CDR3 coding DNA: TGTGCCAGTAGTACGCCGGGTGCTAACTATGGCTACACCTTC. It yields the protein CASSTPGANYGYTF. J is TRBJ1-2 and V is TRBV19, with D hard to call. Germline V gene data show CDR1 as LNHDA and CDR2 as SQIVND (reference sequence). Trimming cost V 4 bases and J 0 bases, with 9 bases left between them. The CDR3 consists of 14 residues.

Only a few counts were recorded for this clone. The V call is TRBV29-1, the J call TRBJ2-5, with a tentative D call TRBD2 (5 bases). The J call may be mistaken, given a closer DNA end match to TRBJ2-7. The CDR3 sequence is 12 residues long. The germline V gene has CDR1 SQVTM and CDR2 ANQGSEA. The CDR3 region has the DNA TGCAGCGTTGGAGACGGGGCCTACGAGCAGTACTTC. It codes for CSVGDGAYEQYF.

This clone was seen a few times. The V call is TRBV19, the J call TRBJ2-3; D is undetermined. Between the trimmed V and J ends, which lost 3 bases and 4 bases, there was a span of 5 bases. This CDR3 has 12 amino acids. CDR1 is LNHDA, CDR2 SQIVND, per germline (reference sequence). CDR3 sequence (DNA): TGTGCCAGTAGTATGTGGGCAGATACGCAGTATTTT. Its translation is CASSMWADTQYF.

As to this clone: At the DNA level, this CDR3 is encoded by other sequences in the same sample as well. V gene TRBV6-6 combines with J gene TRBJ2-1; no definite D call. V was shortened by 0 bases and J by 6 bases, with 3 bases between the two germline ends. The CDR3 loop spans 12 amino acids. Germline V gives CDR1 MNHNY, CDR2 SVGAGI (reference sequence). Here the CDR3 DNA reads TGTGCCAGCAGTTACTCCGGCAATGAGCAGTTCTTC. It encodes CASSYSGNEQFF.

A note on this clone: The same CDR3 also results from other DNA sequences found in this sample. This chain links TRBV7-9 with TRBJ2-3, with D perhaps matching TRBD1 (6 bases). The CDR3 has 14 residues. V was trimmed by 2 bases and J by 3 bases, leaving 9 bases between them. The germline gives CDR1 SEHNR, CDR2 FQNEAQ (reference sequence). The CDR3 loop is CASSLRQGTDTQYF. Written as DNA, the CDR3 is TGTGCCAGCAGCTTACGGCAGGGGACAGATACGCAGTATTTT.

V usage is TRBV4-1 and J usage is TRBJ2-3; D is uncertain. This CDR3 comprises 11 residues. Germline V gene data show CDR1 as MGHRA and CDR2 as YSYEKL. V lost 1 base, J lost 9 bases, and 5 bases lay in between. The CDR3 region has the DNA TGCGCCAGCAGCCAAGTCGTGACGCAGTATTTT. Translated, it gives CASSQVVTQYF.

This chain connects TRBV5-1 to TRBJ2-7; D unclear. The V end was cut by 0 bases, the J end by 3 bases, with 16 bases between. CDR1 is SGHRS and CDR2 is YFSETQ in the germline V gene. This CDR3 spans 16 amino acids. In nucleotides, the CDR3 is TGCGCCAGCAGCTTGGATATTTCTCCTAACCGCTACGAGCAGTACTTC. Translation: CASSLDISPNRYEQYF.

CDR3 amino acids: CASSLERLAGAEQYF. Written as DNA, the CDR3 is TGTGCCAGCAGCTTAGAAAGGCTAGCGGGAGCCGAGCAGTACTTC. V is TRBV7-2 and J is TRBJ2-7; 10 positions agree with TRBD2. This CDR3 is 15 amino acids long. CDR1 SGHTA and CDR2 FQGNSA come from the germline V gene. The V segment lost 1 base and the J segment 6 bases; nucleotides outside the gene matches: 6.

This clone was detected only a few times. The gene calls are TRBV18 and TRBJ2-7; 12 positions agree with TRBD2. The CDR3 sequence is 16 residues long. In germline, CDR1 is KGHSH, CDR2 LQKENI. The J segment lost 1 base and the V segment lost 2 bases, leaving 3 bases of the junction unmatched. The CDR3 sequence: CASSPATSGSSYEQYF. CDR3 coding DNA: TGTGCCAGCTCACCAGCGACTAGCGGGAGTTCCTACGAGCAGTACTTC.

This clone was seen more than once but under ten times. This chain connects TRBV20-1 to TRBJ2-5; D is ambiguous. The length of the CDR3 is 11 residues. CDR1 DFQATT and CDR2 SNEGSKA come from the germline V gene (reference sequence). Deletions cut 4 bases from V and 5 bases from J, with 8 bases between. In nucleotides, the CDR3 is TGCAGTGCTACCAAAGGGGAGACCCAGTACTTC. Amino acid sequence: CSATKGETQYF.